A selection of T cell receptor beta chains follows, all from one sample in a study of cytomegalovirus exposure and HLA in healthy donors. The table came from immunoSEQ multiplex PCR; TCRdb's copy has only in-frame clones and leaves some out. The sample yields some 120,000 clones, 75% to 85% seen once. Specimen: PBMCs. Receptors originate from a young woman in good health and CMV-seropositive. Each CDR3 is given with its conserved first and last residue. Fields, in order: V gene, clone size, D gene, J gene, CDR3 DNA, CDR3 protein. The D gene is left open where the match is weak. Rows give clone size only sometimes, using once, few, many, or a class for an expanded clone.

V: TRBV30; size: NA; D: NA; J: TRBJ1-5; DNA: TGTGCCTTACAGGGTGAAAGCAATCAGCCCCAGCATTTT; CDR3: CALQGESNQPQHF
V: TRBV30; size: once; D: NA; J: TRBJ1-1; DNA: TGTGCCTCGAGTGTAGACACGGCTATTCTTGCGGGGGCCACTGAAGCTTTCTTT; CDR3: CASSVDTAILAGATEAFF
V: TRBV7-9; size: NA; D: NA; J: TRBJ1-2; DNA: TGTGCCAGCAGCTTAGGCGTGACGGGGAACTATGGCTACACCTTC; CDR3: CASSLGVTGNYGYTF
V: TRBV10-3; size: NA; D: TRBD2; J: TRBJ2-3; DNA: TGTGCCATCAGTGGACCTAGCGGGAGGATAGATACGCAGTATTTT; CDR3: CAISGPSGRIDTQYF
V: TRBV7-3; size: NA; D: TRBD2; J: TRBJ2-2; DNA: TGTGCCAGCAGCCCCCGGACTAGCGGATACACCGGGGAGCTGTTTTTT; CDR3: CASSPRTSGYTGELFF
V: TRBV27; size: NA; D: TRBD1; J: TRBJ2-7; DNA: TGTGCCAGCAGTTTAGGGACAGCTAACTACGAGCAGTACTTC; CDR3: CASSLGTANYEQYF
V: TRBV5-1; size: NA; D: NA; J: TRBJ1-2; DNA: TGCGCCAGCAGCCCGACAGTTTCGGACTATGGCTACACCTTC; CDR3: CASSPTVSDYGYTF
V: TRBV5-6; size: NA; D: TRBD1; J: TRBJ2-5; DNA: TGTGCCAGCAGCCGGGACAGGGTAGAGACCCAGTACTTC; CDR3: CASSRDRVETQYF
V: TRBV25-1; size: NA; D: TRBD2; J: TRBJ2-7; DNA: TGTGCCAGCACCCACAGCGGGAGAGACGGCGAGCAGTACTTC; CDR3: CASTHSGRDGEQYF
V: TRBV4-2; size: medium-sized; D: TRBD2; J: TRBJ2-3; DNA: TGTGCCAGCAGCCAAGAAAGTCTAGCGGCTTCAGATACGCAGTATTTT; CDR3: CASSQESLAASDTQYF
V: TRBV4-2; size: NA; D: NA; J: TRBJ2-1; DNA: TGTGCCAGCAGCTACGCTAGCAATGAGCAGTTCTTC; CDR3: CASSYASNEQFF
V: TRBV5-5; size: NA; D: NA; J: TRBJ2-7; DNA: TGTGCCAGCAGCTTGGGAGCGGGCAGCTCCTACGAGCAGTACTTC; CDR3: CASSLGAGSSYEQYF
V: TRBV9; size: NA; D: NA; J: TRBJ2-1; DNA: TGTACCAGCAGCGTCGGGCCCAGCGGAGGGAGCTCCTACAATGAGCAGTTCTTC; CDR3: CTSSVGPSGGSSYNEQFF
V: TRBV28; size: few; D: NA; J: TRBJ1-2; DNA: TGTGCCAGCAGTTTACGCGGCTTAGTCAACTATGGCTACACCTTC; CDR3: CASSLRGLVNYGYTF
V: TRBV6-5; size: NA; D: NA; J: TRBJ1-1; DNA: TGTGCCAGCAGGCGGGGACTGATGAACACTGAAGCTTTCTTT; CDR3: CASRRGLMNTEAFF
V: TRBV10-3; size: NA; D: NA; J: TRBJ1-3; DNA: TGTGCCATCAGTGTAGGGGCTGGAAACACCATATATTTT; CDR3: CAISVGAGNTIYF
V: TRBV28; size: once; D: TRBD2; J: TRBJ2-1; DNA: TGTGCCAGCAGTGCGACTAGCGGGGGTTTGTACAATGAGCAGTTCTTC; CDR3: CASSATSGGLYNEQFF
V: TRBV2; size: once; D: NA; J: TRBJ2-3; DNA: TGTGCCAGCAGTGATGGGGGCTCGCCCAGCACAGATACGCAGTATTTT; CDR3: CASSDGGSPSTDTQYF
V: TRBV5-6; size: NA; D: NA; J: TRBJ1-5; DNA: TGTGCCAGCAGCTTACCAGAGGGGGTAGGAAACCAGCCCCAGCATTTT; CDR3: CASSLPEGVGNQPQHF
V: TRBV19; size: NA; D: TRBD2; J: TRBJ2-2; DNA: TGTGCCAGTAGTCTGGGACTAGCGGGGACCGGGGAGCTGTTTTTT; CDR3: CASSLGLAGTGELFF
V: TRBV25-1; size: NA; D: NA; J: TRBJ1-2; DNA: TGTGCCAGTTTGGGGGGTATCGGCTACACCTTC; CDR3: CASLGGIGYTF
V: TRBV25-1; size: NA; D: TRBD1; J: TRBJ1-4; DNA: TGTGCCAGCAGTCCTCGGACAGGGTCGGAGACTAATGAAAAACTGTTTTTT; CDR3: CASSPRTGSETNEKLFF
V: TRBV4-2; size: NA; D: TRBD2; J: TRBJ2-5; DNA: TGTGCCAGCAGCCCGCGGGGTAGCGGGAGTGAGACCCAGTACTTC; CDR3: CASSPRGSGSETQYF
V: TRBV7-9; size: NA; D: NA; J: TRBJ2-5; DNA: TGTGCCAGCAGCTCCCCATCACAAGAGACCCAGTACTTC; CDR3: CASSSPSQETQYF
V: TRBV20-1; size: few; D: NA; J: TRBJ1-1; DNA: TGCAGTGCTGTCGGGGGGGGTGAAGCTTTCTTT; CDR3: CSAVGGGEAFF
V: TRBV19; size: NA; D: TRBD2; J: TRBJ2-1; DNA: TGTGCCAGTAGTATAGTACGCGGGAGAGGGACCTACAATGAGCAGTTCTTC; CDR3: CASSIVRGRGTYNEQFF
V: TRBV15; size: NA; D: TRBD2; J: TRBJ2-1; DNA: TGTGCCACCAGCAGAGGTCTAGCGGGAGTTGTGAGGCCCTCAGCCAATGAGCAGTTCTTC; CDR3: CATSRGLAGVVRPSANEQFF
V: TRBV4-1; size: NA; D: NA; J: TRBJ2-7; DNA: TGCGCCAGCAGCCAGTCCGGTTACGAGCAGTACTTC; CDR3: CASSQSGYEQYF
V: TRBV5-1; size: NA; D: NA; J: TRBJ1-2; DNA: TGCGCCAGCAGCCCCATGGGGCAGGGAGGCTATGGCTACACCTTC; CDR3: CASSPMGQGGYGYTF
V: TRBV5-4; size: NA; D: NA; J: TRBJ2-3; DNA: TGTGCCAGCAGCCGCCTAGCAGCTAGCACAGATACGCAGTATTTT; CDR3: CASSRLAASTDTQYF
V: TRBV5-8; size: NA; D: TRBD1; J: TRBJ1-1; DNA: TGTGCCAGCAGCGACCCGGGACAGGACCTTAAAGCTTTCTTT; CDR3: CASSDPGQDLKAFF
V: TRBV27; size: NA; D: NA; J: TRBJ1-1; DNA: TGTGCCAGCAGTTATAGTCTGGGGGGAGACACTGAAGCTTTCTTT; CDR3: CASSYSLGGDTEAFF
V: TRBV25-1; size: NA; D: NA; J: TRBJ2-5; DNA: TGTGCCAGCAGTGAGGACGGACCGGGGGAGACCCAGTACTTC; CDR3: CASSEDGPGETQYF
V: TRBV4-2; size: once; D: TRBD2; J: TRBJ2-2; DNA: TGTGCCAGCAGCCACCAAACTAGCGGGAGGGCCATCGGGGAGCTGTTTTTT; CDR3: CASSHQTSGRAIGELFF
V: TRBV2; size: once; D: NA; J: TRBJ1-1; DNA: TGTGCCAGCAGTGAGGAGGCCAACACTGAAGCTTTCTTT; CDR3: CASSEEANTEAFF
V: TRBV4-1; size: NA; D: NA; J: TRBJ2-7; DNA: TGCGCCAGCAGCCAAGTGCGCGGGAAGACCTACGAGCAGTACTTC; CDR3: CASSQVRGKTYEQYF
V: TRBV21-1; size: NA; D: NA; J: TRBJ1-2; DNA: TGTGCCAGCAGCTTCCACAGGGAGCTGTGTGGCTACACCTTC; CDR3: CASSFHRELCGYTF
V: TRBV6-1; size: NA; D: NA; J: TRBJ1-4; DNA: TGTGCCAGCAGTGAATTTTCGCAGGGGACTAATGAAAAACTGTTTTTT; CDR3: CASSEFSQGTNEKLFF
V: TRBV4-2; size: NA; D: TRBD1; J: TRBJ1-5; DNA: TGTGCCAGCAGCCATGTAGGACAGGCAAGCAATCAGCCCCAGCATTTT; CDR3: CASSHVGQASNQPQHF